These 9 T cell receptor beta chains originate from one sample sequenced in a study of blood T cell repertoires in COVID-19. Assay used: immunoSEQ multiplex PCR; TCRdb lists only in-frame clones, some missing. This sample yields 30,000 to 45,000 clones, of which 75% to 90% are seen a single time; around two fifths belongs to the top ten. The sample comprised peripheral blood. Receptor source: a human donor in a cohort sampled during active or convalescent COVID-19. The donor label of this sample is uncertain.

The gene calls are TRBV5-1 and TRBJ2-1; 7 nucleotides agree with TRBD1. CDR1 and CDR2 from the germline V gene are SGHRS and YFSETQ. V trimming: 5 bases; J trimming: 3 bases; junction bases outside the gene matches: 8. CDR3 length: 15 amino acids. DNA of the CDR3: TGCGCCAGCAGTTCTTACAGGGGCAACTACAATGAGCAGTTCTTC. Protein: CASSSYRGNYNEQFF.

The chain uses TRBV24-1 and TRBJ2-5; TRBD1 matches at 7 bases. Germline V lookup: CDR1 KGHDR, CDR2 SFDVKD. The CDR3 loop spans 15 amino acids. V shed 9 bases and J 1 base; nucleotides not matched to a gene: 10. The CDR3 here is CATGIQGVGQETQYF. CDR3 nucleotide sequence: TGTGCCACCGGCATCCAGGGGGTCGGCCAAGAGACCCAGTACTTC.

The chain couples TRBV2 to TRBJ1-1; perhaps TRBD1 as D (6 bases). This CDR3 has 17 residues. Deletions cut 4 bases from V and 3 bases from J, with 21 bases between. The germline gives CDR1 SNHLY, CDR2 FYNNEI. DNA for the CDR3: TGTGCCAGCAGTGGGATGGTTTTTGCAGGGGTGGACACTGAAGCTTTCTTT. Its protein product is CASSGMVFAGVDTEAFF. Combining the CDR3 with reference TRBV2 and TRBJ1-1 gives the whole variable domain EPEVTQTPSHQVTQMGQEVILRCVPISNHLYFYWYRQILGQKVEFLVSFYNNEISEKSEIFDDQFSVERPDGSNFTLKIRSTKLEDSAMYFCASSGMVFAGVDTEAFFGQGTRLTVV.

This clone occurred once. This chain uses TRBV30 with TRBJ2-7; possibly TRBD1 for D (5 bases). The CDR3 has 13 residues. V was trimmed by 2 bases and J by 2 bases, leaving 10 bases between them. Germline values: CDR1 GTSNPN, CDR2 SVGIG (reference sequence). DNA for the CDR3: TGTGCCTGGAGTATTACAGGAACCTACGAGCAGTACTTC. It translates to CAWSITGTYEQYF.

The CDR3 region is CASSLAGGTDTQYF. The CDR3 coding sequence is TGTGCCAGCAGCTTAGCGGGAGGCACAGATACGCAGTATTTT. This chain links TRBV7-9 with TRBJ2-3; the D gene is possibly TRBD2 (5 bases). The CDR3 sequence is 14 residues long. V lost 0 bases and J lost 1, with 5 bases in between. Germline CDR1 and CDR2: SEHNR and FQNEAQ (reference sequence). Filled out from reference TRBV7-9 and TRBJ2-3, the complete variable domain reads DTGVSQNPRHKITKRGQNVTFRCDPISEHNRLYWYRQTLGQGPEFLTYFQNEAQLEKSRLLSDRFSAERPKGSFSTLEIQRTEQGDSAMYLCASSLAGGTDTQYFGPGTRLTVL.

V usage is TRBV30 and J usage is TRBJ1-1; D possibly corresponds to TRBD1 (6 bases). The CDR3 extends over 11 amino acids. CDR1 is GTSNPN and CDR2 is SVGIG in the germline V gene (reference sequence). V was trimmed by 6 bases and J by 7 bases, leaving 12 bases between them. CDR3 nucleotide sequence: TGTGCCTGCCAAACAGGGCTTGAAGCTTTCTTT. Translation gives CACQTGLEAFF.

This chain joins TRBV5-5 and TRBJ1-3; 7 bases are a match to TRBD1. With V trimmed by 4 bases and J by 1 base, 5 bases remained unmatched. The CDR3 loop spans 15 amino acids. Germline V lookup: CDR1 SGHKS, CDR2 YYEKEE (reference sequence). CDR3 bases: TGTGCCAGCAGCGCCGCGACAGGGTCTGGAAACACCATATATTTT. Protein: CASSAATGSGNTIYF.

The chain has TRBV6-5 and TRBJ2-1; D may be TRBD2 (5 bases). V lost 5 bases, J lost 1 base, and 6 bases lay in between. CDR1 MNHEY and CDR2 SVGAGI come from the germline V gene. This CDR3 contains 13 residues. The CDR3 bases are TGTGCCAGCAGTCGGGGTTCCTACAATGAGCAGTTCTTC. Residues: CASSRGSYNEQFF.

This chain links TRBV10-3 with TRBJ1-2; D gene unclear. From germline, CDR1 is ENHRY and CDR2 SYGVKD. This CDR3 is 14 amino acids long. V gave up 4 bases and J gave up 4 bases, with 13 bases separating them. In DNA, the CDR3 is TGTGCCATCAGTGGTGACACCGAAGCCTATGGCTACACCTTC. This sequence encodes CAISGDTEAYGYTF.